This is a list of T cell receptor beta chains from one sample in a study of OX40 agonist ivuxolimab in advanced cancers. Profiled with immunoSEQ multiplex PCR; TCRdb holds only in-frame clones, not every one. The sample consists of tens of thousands of clones, 70% to 90% of them appearing once. The source was CD4+ or CD8+ T cells sorted from blood, collected in a trial of the OX40 agonist ivuxolimab. These receptors were collected from an adult with an advanced solid tumor such as melanoma, head and neck, liver or kidney cancer. Both conserved end residues are part of each CDR3. D genes are given only for firm matches. Only some rows state a clone size, as once, few, many or a class for expanded clones.

>few|TRBV7-3|.|TRBJ2-2
CASSLGGTGELFF
TGTGCCAGCAGCTTAGGGGGAACCGGGGAGCTGTTTTTT
>.|TRBV7-3|.|TRBJ2-3
CASSLTGLSSTDTQYF
TGTGCCAGCAGCTTAACGGGCTTATCTAGCACAGATACGCAGTATTTT
>.|TRBV2|TRBD1|TRBJ1-1
CASSALAGGSLNTEAFF
TGTGCCAGCAGCGCCTTGGCAGGGGGAAGTTTGAACACTGAAGCTTTCTTT
>.|TRBV7-2|TRBD1|TRBJ1-4
CASSLYGTGGEKLFF
TGTGCCAGCAGCTTATACGGGACAGGGGGTGAAAAACTGTTTTTT
>few|TRBV27|TRBD2|TRBJ2-7
CASSLWGGRLYEQYF
TGTGCCAGCAGTTTATGGGGCGGGAGGCTATACGAGCAGTACTTC
>.|TRBV5-1|.|TRBJ1-1
CASSLWGSGNTEAFF
TGCGCCAGCAGCTTGTGGGGGTCGGGGAACACTGAAGCTTTCTTT
>.|TRBV10-3|.|TRBJ2-7
CAINGGKGNAYEQYF
TGTGCCATCAACGGAGGAAAGGGGAATGCCTACGAGCAGTACTTC
>.|TRBV11-2|TRBD1|TRBJ2-5
CASSQDREETQYF
TGCGCCAGCAGCCAAGACAGGGAAGAGACCCAGTACTTC
>.|TRBV28|.|TRBJ2-7
CASSLLGENSYEQYF
TGTGCCAGCAGTTTACTGGGGGAAAACTCCTACGAGCAGTACTTC
>.|TRBV29-1|.|TRBJ2-3
CSVNRDTNTDTQYF
TGCAGCGTAAACCGGGACACCAATACGGATACGCAGTATTTT
>.|TRBV18|.|TRBJ1-5
CASSPSADNQPQHF
TGTGCCAGCTCACCATCCGCGGATAATCAGCCCCAGCATTTT
>.|TRBV7-3|TRBD1|TRBJ1-2
CASSVTAGGYYGYTF
TGTGCCAGCAGTGTAACGGCAGGGGGATACTATGGCTACACCTTC
>.|TRBV7-2|TRBD1|TRBJ2-5
CASSSDRGQETQYF
TGTGCCAGCAGTTCGGACAGGGGGCAAGAGACCCAGTACTTC
>.|TRBV4-1|.|TRBJ2-5
CASSRPSAQETQYF
TGCGCCAGCAGCCGTCCTAGCGCCCAAGAGACCCAGTACTTC
>.|TRBV7-2|TRBD2|TRBJ2-2
CASASRPILAGGPGELFF
TGTGCCAGCGCTTCTCGGCCGATACTAGCGGGAGGACCCGGGGAGCTGTTTTTT
>.|TRBV6-6|.|TRBJ1-5
CASSPDMYSNQPQHF
TGTGCCAGCAGTCCGGACATGTACAGCAATCAGCCCCAGCATTTT
>.|TRBV28|.|TRBJ1-2
CASTRGGRVLYGYTF
TGTGCCAGCACGCGGGGGGGGCGAGTGCTCTATGGCTACACCTTC